The 32 T cell receptor beta chains reported below all come from one sample, sequenced in a study of CD8 T cells in Susac syndrome (dated by TCRdb to the late 2010s). Library preparation employed the immunoSEQ multiplex PCR assay. RNA was extracted using the RNeasy kit, and about 0.45 to 1 ug of the RNA was reverse transcribed with random hexamers. TCRdb reanalyzed the raw reads on its own, using fastp at Q25 for trimming and MiXCR for clone calling, and kept in-frame beta chains. Each CDR3 protein appears once, grouped with its most common genes and DNA. The sample table lists 150,000 to 180,000 distinct CDR3 sequences, 85% to 95% of them with a count of one. 0.16% of the sample goes to the ten largest clones. The sequenced sample consisted of CD4+ T cells from PBMCs. All receptors derive from a human donor with Susac syndrome.

This chain uses TRBV5-1 with TRBJ1-2; D is possibly TRBD1 (6 bases). Germline loops: CDR1 SGHRS, CDR2 YFSETQ. The CDR3 contains 15 residues. V was clipped by 4 bases and J by 6 bases, with 19 bases between them. The CDR3 DNA follows: TGCGCCAGCAGCCCTATAGCCAGGGGCGCAGATGGCTACACCTTC. Translation gives CASSPIARGADGYTF.

The sample holds a few counts of this clonotype. This chain joins TRBV11-2 and TRBJ2-5; D not resolved. Germline V gives CDR1 SGHAT, CDR2 FQNNGV. V shed 5 bases and J shed 0 bases, with 13 bases lying between them. The CDR3 consists of 15 residues. The CDR3, as DNA: TGTGCCAGCAGCAGCCTCCTACGGTACCAAGAGACCCAGTACTTC. Protein sequence: CASSSLLRYQETQYF.

The chain combines TRBV12-3 or TRBV12-4 with TRBJ2-7; D is tentatively TRBD1 or TRBD2 (5 bases each). V was cut by 3 bases and J by 1 base, with 16 bases left in between. CDR3 length equals 16 residues. CDR3 sequence reads: CASSLVFGTDSYEQYF. For the CDR3, the DNA is TGTGCCAGCAGTTTGGTCTTCGGGACCGATTCCTACGAGCAGTACTTC.

The genes are TRBV12-3 or TRBV12-4 and TRBJ2-7; 9 nucleotides match TRBD1. The CDR3 is made up of 16 amino acids. V lost 5 bases and J lost 4; bases outside the gene matches: 12. The CDR3 DNA reads TGTGCCAGCAGTCCCGGGGCCGGGACAGGGATGTACGAGCAGTACTTC. It translates to CASSPGAGTGMYEQYF.

The chain links TRBV20-1 to TRBJ1-4; D possibly corresponds to TRBD1 (5 bases). From germline, CDR1 is DFQATT and CDR2 SNEGSKA (reference sequence). Trimming took off 6 bases at V and 8 bases at J, with 7 bases between the two ends. This CDR3 spans 10 amino acids. The CDR3: CSAKGEKLFF. CDR3 DNA: TGCAGTGCCAAGGGGGAAAAACTGTTTTTT.

This chain joins TRBV20-1 and TRBJ2-5; 11 bases align to TRBD1. Germline assignment: CDR1 DFQATT and CDR2 SNEGSKA (reference sequence). There are 11 residues in the CDR3. J was trimmed by 11 bases and V by 6 bases; bases with no gene match: 5. CDR3 sequence reads: CSAGTGGTQYF. The CDR3 DNA is TGCAGTGCCGGGACAGGGGGGACTCAGTACTTC.

The chain links TRBV20-1 to TRBJ2-1; D uncertain. V shed 6 bases and J shed 10 bases, with 10 bases lying between them. Germline CDR1 and CDR2: DFQATT and SNEGSKA (reference sequence). There are 10 residues in the CDR3. Here the CDR3 reads CSATTREQFF. The DNA of the CDR3 is TGCAGTGCGACCACGAGGGAGCAGTTCTTC.

The chain links TRBV4-1 to TRBJ2-7; tentatively, D is TRBD2 (5 bases). The V gene's germline CDR1 is MGHRA and CDR2 YSYEKL. This CDR3 contains 14 residues. The V end lost 2 bases, the J end lost 5 bases, and 13 bases lay between the germline ends. CDR3 coding DNA: TGCGCCAGCAGCCAACGAGGGCTAAGGGACGAGCAGTACTTC. This encodes CASSQRGLRDEQYF.

V gene TRBV21-1 combines with J gene TRBJ2-7; TRBD1, the D gene given by the table, was not confirmed from the DNA. TRBV21-1 is flagged as a pseudogene. This CDR3 is built from 14 residues. In nucleotides, the CDR3 is TGTGAACCTGGGGGACAGGGTGATCCCTACGAGCAGTACTTC. This sequence encodes CEPGGQGDPYEQYF.

The chain employs TRBV20-1 and TRBJ2-2, with D tentatively TRBD1 or TRBD2 (5 bases each). This CDR3 has 14 residues. In germline, CDR1 is DFQATT, CDR2 SNEGSKA (reference sequence). V dropped 0 bases and J dropped 5 bases, with 10 bases sitting between them. The CDR3 nucleotides read TGCAGTGCTAGAGAGTATTGGGGGACCGGGGAGCTGTTTTTT. Translated: CSAREYWGTGELFF.

The V call is TRBV14, the J call TRBJ1-2, with D possibly TRBD1 on 5 matching bases. CDR3 length: 15 residues. The V end was cut by 0 bases, the J end by 4 bases, with 12 bases between. Looked up from germline, CDR1 is SGHDN and CDR2 is FVKESK. The CDR3 sequence is CASSQEWGLGYGYTF. CDR3 nucleotide sequence: TGTGCCAGCAGCCAAGAATGGGGACTGGGCTATGGCTACACCTTC.

V and J are TRBV7-2 and TRBJ2-5; 7 bases match TRBD2. The CDR3 has 15 residues. Germline V gene data show CDR1 as SGHTA and CDR2 as FQGNSA. V gave up 5 bases and J gave up 5 bases; unmatched junction bases: 11. The DNA of the CDR3 is TGTGCCAGCAGCAACGCGGGAGCGCCGGGGGAGACCCAGTACTTC. Its protein product is CASSNAGAPGETQYF.

In nucleotides, the CDR3 is TGTGCCAGCAGCTTTAGCGGGGGGCCCGAATCCAATGAGCAGTTCTTC. It translates to CASSFSGGPESNEQFF. The V and J genes are TRBV7-3 and TRBJ2-1; 10 bases line up with TRBD2. The CDR3 has 16 amino acids. After removal of 3 bases from V and 6 bases from J, the junction contained 8 bases not matched to a gene. Germline V gives CDR1 SGHTA, CDR2 FQGTGA. Based on the CDR3 plus reference TRBV7-3 and TRBJ2-1, the full variable domain is GAGVSQTPSNKVTEKGKYVELRCDPISGHTALYWYRQSLGQGPEFLIYFQGTGAADDSGLPNDRFFAVRPEGSVSTLKIQRTERGDSAVYLCASSFSGGPESNEQFFGPGTRLTVL.

This clonotype was seen just once. The junction differs from germline at one of its ends, possibly a read error. The rearrangement uses TRBV27 and TRBJ2-1; D call uncertain. CDR3 size: 8 residues. Germline V gene data show CDR1 as MNHEY and CDR2 as SMNVEV (reference sequence). CDR3 coding DNA: TGTGCCAGCCCCGGGCGGAGATTC. Translating it yields CASPGRRF.

The chain is built from TRBV20-1 and TRBJ2-3, with a possible D match to TRBD2 (5 bases). Trimming removed 6 bases at V and 0 bases at J, with 10 bases between. CDR3 length equals 13 residues. CDR1 and CDR2 (germline): DFQATT, SNEGSKA (reference sequence). The CDR3 nucleotides are TGCAGTGCCCGACTATGGAGCACAGATACGCAGTATTTT. Protein: CSARLWSTDTQYF.

The chain employs TRBV5-1 and TRBJ2-6; possibly TRBD1 for D (6 bases). The germline V gene has CDR1 SGHRS and CDR2 YFSETQ. Trimming pared 1 base from V and 0 bases from J, leaving 11 bases between. This CDR3 spans 17 amino acids. The chain's CDR3 is CASSLRQASSGANVLTF. The DNA for the CDR3 is TGCGCCAGCAGCTTGAGACAGGCTAGCTCTGGGGCCAACGTCCTGACTTTC.

V and J are TRBV29-1 and TRBJ1-6, with unresolved D. CDR1 SQVTM and CDR2 ANQGSEA come from the germline V gene. Trimming removed 6 bases at V and 3 bases at J, with 9 bases between. The CDR3 extends over 13 amino acids. CDR3 amino acids: CSVRADYNSPLHF. CDR3 bases: TGCAGCGTAAGGGCAGACTATAATTCACCCCTCCACTTT.

The chain uses TRBV20-1 and TRBJ2-2, with D possibly being TRBD1 or TRBD2 (6 bases each). This CDR3 spans 14 amino acids. Trimming took 5 bases from V and 6 from J, leaving 16 bases between them. The germline gives CDR1 DFQATT, CDR2 SNEGSKA (reference sequence). CDR3 DNA: TGCAGTGCTCTCCGACCAGGGGAGGCCGGGGAGCTGTTTTTT. It yields the protein CSALRPGEAGELFF.

This chain uses TRBV3-1 with TRBJ1-2; 7 nucleotides agree with TRBD1. Germline V gives CDR1 LGHDT, CDR2 YNNKEL (reference sequence). Trimming at V came to 4 bases and at J to 3 bases, leaving 5 bases not matched to a gene. CDR3 length equals 14 residues. The CDR3 loop reads CASSRQGVDYGYTF. The CDR3 region has the DNA TGTGCCAGCAGCCGACAGGGTGTCGACTATGGCTACACCTTC.

The J gene is TRBJ1-4, the V gene TRBV12-3 or TRBV12-4, with a weak D call TRBD1 (5 bases). V was trimmed by 3 bases and J by 4 bases, leaving 9 bases between them. This CDR3 spans 14 amino acids. The CDR3 coding sequence is TGTGCCAGCAGTTTGGCGGGGGTTAATGAAAAACTGTTTTTT. It is translated as CASSLAGVNEKLFF.

The rearrangement joins TRBV4-1 to TRBJ2-1, with 11 bases matching TRBD1. The germline gives CDR1 MGHRA, CDR2 YSYEKL. J gave up 7 bases and V 3 bases, and 8 bases lay outside the gene matches. This CDR3 contains 16 residues. The CDR3 spells CASSHSPGQGGNEQFF. In DNA form, the CDR3 reads TGCGCCAGCAGCCATTCCCCGGGACAGGGGGGGAATGAGCAGTTCTTC.

This clonotype was observed a single time. The chain couples TRBV5-4 to TRBJ2-3, with D maybe TRBD1 (6 bases). CDR3 length: 14 residues. Germline V gives CDR1 SGHNT, CDR2 YYREEE (reference sequence). V was pared by 1 base and J by 1 base, with 7 bases between. The CDR3 loop reads CASSLKGGTDTQYF. The CDR3 DNA reads TGTGCCAGCAGCTTGAAGGGGGGCACAGATACGCAGTATTTT.

V and J are TRBV12-3 or TRBV12-4 and TRBJ2-1, with D hard to call. V lost 10 bases to trimming and J lost 8 bases, with 6 bases between them. The CDR3 is 9 amino acids. The CDR3 sequence: CAIGDEQFF. For the CDR3, the DNA is TGTGCCATCGGAGATGAGCAGTTCTTC.

The genes are TRBV27 and TRBJ2-7, with D unclear. The CDR3 has 15 residues. Per germline, CDR1 MNHEY and CDR2 SMNVEV (reference sequence). Trimming took 1 base from V and 0 from J, leaving 10 bases between them. The CDR3 reads CASSLLGRTSYEQYF. The CDR3 bases are TGTGCCAGCAGTTTATTAGGCAGAACCTCCTACGAGCAGTACTTC.

The V call is TRBV9, the J call TRBJ1-2, with 9 bases matching TRBD1. Germline V lookup: CDR1 SGDLS, CDR2 YYNGEE. This CDR3 is 14 amino acids long. V shed 2 bases, J shed 2 bases, and the junction held 1 base outside the gene matches. CDR3 region: CASSVDRGNYGYTF. The DNA of the CDR3 is TGTGCCAGCAGCGTCGACAGGGGGAACTATGGCTACACCTTC.

The V and J genes are TRBV5-1 and TRBJ2-2, with D hard to call. The CDR3 loop spans 15 amino acids. Looked up from germline, CDR1 is SGHRS and CDR2 is YFSETQ. V lost 0 bases to trimming and J lost 0 bases, with 6 bases between them. CDR3 coding DNA: TGCGCCAGCAGCTTGGCGAACCCGAACACCGGGGAGCTGTTTTTT. This sequence encodes CASSLANPNTGELFF.

This chain uses TRBV24-1 with TRBJ2-1, with D unclear. The V and J ends lost 4 bases and 4 bases respectively, with 7 bases between them. CDR3 length: 13 residues. Germline CDR1 and CDR2: KGHDR and SFDVKD. In DNA form, the CDR3 reads TGTGCCACCAGTGACCCCTCATACAATGAGCAGTTCTTC. Its protein product is CATSDPSYNEQFF.

The chain uses TRBV3-1 and TRBJ2-7; 10 bases match TRBD1. CDR3 length: 14 residues. J gave up 3 bases and V 5 bases, and 4 bases lay outside the gene matches. The V gene's germline CDR1 is LGHDT and CDR2 YNNKEL (reference sequence). The DNA of the CDR3 is TGTGCCAGCAGCTATCGGACAGGGGGCTACGAGCAGTACTTC. This codes for CASSYRTGGYEQYF.

The V gene is TRBV9, the J gene TRBJ2-2; D gene uncertain. The germline V gene encodes CDR1 SGDLS and CDR2 YYNGEE. CDR3 length: 13 residues. Trimming removed 4 bases from V and 3 bases from J, with 7 bases in between. The CDR3 here is CASSLLDTGELFF. The DNA for the CDR3 is TGTGCCAGCAGCCTACTCGACACCGGGGAGCTGTTTTTT.

The chain is built from TRBV9 and TRBJ2-7, with D possibly TRBD1 on 6 matching bases. V lost 3 bases, J lost 3 bases, and 16 bases lay in between. The CDR3 totals 15 residues. Germline CDR1 SGDLS, CDR2 YYNGEE. The DNA of the CDR3 is TGTGCCAGCAGCGGGAAGACAGGAGCGGACTACGAGCAGTACTTC. Translated: CASSGKTGADYEQYF.

J is TRBJ1-1 and V is TRBV12-3 or TRBV12-4; perhaps TRBD1 as D (6 bases). With 5 bases removed from V and 0 bases from J, the gap between germline ends came to 10 bases. The CDR3 covers 14 residues. CDR3 in amino acids: CASSIDRMNTEAFF. Here the CDR3 DNA reads TGTGCCAGCAGTATTGACAGGATGAACACTGAAGCTTTCTTT.

This chain uses TRBV29-1 with TRBJ1-2; 8 bases fit TRBD1. V lost 4 bases to trimming and J lost 4 bases; unmatched junction nucleotides: 5. Germline V gene sequence: CDR1 SQVTM, CDR2 ANQGSEA. The length of the CDR3 is 13 residues. The CDR3 loop is CSVAQGVRYGYTF. DNA for the CDR3: TGCAGCGTTGCACAGGGGGTACGCTATGGCTACACCTTC.